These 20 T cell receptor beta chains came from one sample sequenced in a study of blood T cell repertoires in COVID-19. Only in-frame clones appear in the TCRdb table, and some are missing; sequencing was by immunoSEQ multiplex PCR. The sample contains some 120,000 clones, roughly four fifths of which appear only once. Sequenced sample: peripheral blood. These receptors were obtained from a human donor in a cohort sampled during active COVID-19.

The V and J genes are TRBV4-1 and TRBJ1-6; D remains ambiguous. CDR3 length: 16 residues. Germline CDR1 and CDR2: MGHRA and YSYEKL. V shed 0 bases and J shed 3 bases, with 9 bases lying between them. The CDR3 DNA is TGCGCCAGCAGCCAAGAGAGCGGGAGCTATAATTCACCCCTCCACTTT. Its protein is CASSQESGSYNSPLHF.

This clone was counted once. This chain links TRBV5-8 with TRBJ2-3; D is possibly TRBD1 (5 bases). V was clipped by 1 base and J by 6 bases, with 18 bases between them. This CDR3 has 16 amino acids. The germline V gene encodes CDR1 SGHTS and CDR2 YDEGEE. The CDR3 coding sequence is TGTGCCAGCAGCTTGCAGGGAAGGGCCCGCATGGATACGCAGTATTTT. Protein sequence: CASSLQGRARMDTQYF.

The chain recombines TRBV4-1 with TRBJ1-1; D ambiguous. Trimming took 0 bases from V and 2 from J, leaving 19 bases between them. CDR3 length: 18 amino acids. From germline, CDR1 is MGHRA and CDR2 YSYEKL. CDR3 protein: CASSQDRRTGGGNTEAFF. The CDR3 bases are TGCGCCAGCAGCCAAGATAGGAGGACCGGAGGTGGAAACACTGAAGCTTTCTTT.

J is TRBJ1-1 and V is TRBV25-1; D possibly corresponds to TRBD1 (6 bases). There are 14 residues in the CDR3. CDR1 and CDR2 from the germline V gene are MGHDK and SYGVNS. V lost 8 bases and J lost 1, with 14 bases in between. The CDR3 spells CASAPGHQNTEAFF. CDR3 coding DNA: TGTGCCAGCGCACCGGGACACCAGAACACTGAAGCTTTCTTT.

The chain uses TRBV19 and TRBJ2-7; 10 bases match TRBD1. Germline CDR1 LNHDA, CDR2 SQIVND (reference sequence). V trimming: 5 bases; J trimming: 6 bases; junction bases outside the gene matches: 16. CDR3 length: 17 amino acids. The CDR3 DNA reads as TGTGCCAGTAGTCCCCTCCTGGACAGGGGGGATCGGAGCGAGCAGTACTTC. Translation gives CASSPLLDRGDRSEQYF. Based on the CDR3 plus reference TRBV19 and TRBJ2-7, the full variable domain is DGGITQSPKYLFRKEGQNVTLSCEQNLNHDAMYWYRQDPGQGLRLIYYSQIVNDFQKGDIAEGYSVSREKKESFPLTVTSAQKNPTAFYLCASSPLLDRGDRSEQYFGPGTRLTVT.

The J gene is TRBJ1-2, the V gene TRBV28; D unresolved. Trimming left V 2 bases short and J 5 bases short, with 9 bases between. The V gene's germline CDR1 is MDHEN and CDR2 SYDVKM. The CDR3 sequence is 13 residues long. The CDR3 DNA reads TGTGCCAGCAGTTTAACGCAGACTTATGGCTACACCTTC. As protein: CASSLTQTYGYTF.

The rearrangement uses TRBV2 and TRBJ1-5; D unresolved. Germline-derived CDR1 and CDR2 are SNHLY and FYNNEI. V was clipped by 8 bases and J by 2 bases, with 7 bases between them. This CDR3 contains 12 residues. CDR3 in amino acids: CASRGGNQPQHF. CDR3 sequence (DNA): TGTGCCAGCCGTGGCGGCAATCAGCCCCAGCATTTT.

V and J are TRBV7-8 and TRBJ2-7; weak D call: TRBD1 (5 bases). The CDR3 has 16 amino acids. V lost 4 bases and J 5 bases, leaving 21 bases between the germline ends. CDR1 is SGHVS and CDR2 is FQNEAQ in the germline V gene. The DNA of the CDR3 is TGTGCCAGCAGCTGGGATCCCCAGGGTAGTCCCGACGAGCAGTACTTC. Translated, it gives CASSWDPQGSPDEQYF.

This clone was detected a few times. This CDR3 reads CASTQGLFSGANVLTF. For the CDR3, the DNA is TGTGCCAGCACCCAGGGCCTCTTCTCTGGGGCCAACGTCCTGACTTTC. V and J are TRBV6-6 and TRBJ2-6, with D perhaps matching TRBD1 (5 bases). The V and J ends lost 7 bases and 0 bases respectively, with 13 bases between them. The CDR3 is 16 residues long. Germline assignment: CDR1 MNHNY and CDR2 SVGAGI (reference sequence).

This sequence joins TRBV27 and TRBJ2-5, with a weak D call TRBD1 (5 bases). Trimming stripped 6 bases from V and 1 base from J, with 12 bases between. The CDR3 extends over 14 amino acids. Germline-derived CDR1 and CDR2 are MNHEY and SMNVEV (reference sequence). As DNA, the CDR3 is TGTGCCAGCAGCCATGATGACAGCCAAGAGACCCAGTACTTC. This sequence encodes CASSHDDSQETQYF.

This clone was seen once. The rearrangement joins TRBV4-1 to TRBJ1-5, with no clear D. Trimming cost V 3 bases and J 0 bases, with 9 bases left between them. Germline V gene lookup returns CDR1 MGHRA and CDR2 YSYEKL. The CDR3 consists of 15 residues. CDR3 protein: CASSHGQASNQPQHF. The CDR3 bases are TGCGCCAGCAGCCATGGGCAGGCTAGCAATCAGCCCCAGCATTTT.

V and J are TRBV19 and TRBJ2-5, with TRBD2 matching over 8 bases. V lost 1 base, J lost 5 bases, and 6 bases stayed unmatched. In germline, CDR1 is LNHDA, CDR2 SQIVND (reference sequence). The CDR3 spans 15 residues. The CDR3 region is CASSIGAGGGETQYF. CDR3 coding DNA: TGTGCCAGTAGTATAGGGGCGGGGGGCGGTGAGACCCAGTACTTC.

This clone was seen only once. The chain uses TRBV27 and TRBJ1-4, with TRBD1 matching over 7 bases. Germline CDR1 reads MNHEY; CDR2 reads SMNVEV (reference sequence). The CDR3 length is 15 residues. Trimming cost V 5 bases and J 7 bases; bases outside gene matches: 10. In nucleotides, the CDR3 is TGTGCCAGCAGTCCGGGGACAGTTAATCGTGAAAAACTGTTTTTT. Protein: CASSPGTVNREKLFF.

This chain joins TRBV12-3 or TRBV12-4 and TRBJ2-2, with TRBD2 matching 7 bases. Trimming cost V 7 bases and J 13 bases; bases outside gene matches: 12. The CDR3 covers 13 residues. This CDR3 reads CASTNSGLLALFF. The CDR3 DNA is TGTGCCAGCACCAATTCGGGACTACTTGCGCTGTTTTTT.

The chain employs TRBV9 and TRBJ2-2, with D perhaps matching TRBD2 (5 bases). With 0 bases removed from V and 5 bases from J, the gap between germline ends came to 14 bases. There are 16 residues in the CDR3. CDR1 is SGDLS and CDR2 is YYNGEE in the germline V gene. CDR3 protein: CASSVGGLRGTGELFF. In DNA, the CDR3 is TGTGCCAGCAGCGTAGGTGGACTCCGAGGTACCGGGGAGCTGTTTTTT.

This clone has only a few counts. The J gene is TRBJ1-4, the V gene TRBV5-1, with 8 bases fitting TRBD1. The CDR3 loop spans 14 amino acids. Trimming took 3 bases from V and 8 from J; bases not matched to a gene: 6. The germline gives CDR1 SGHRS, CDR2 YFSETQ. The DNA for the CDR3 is TGCGCCAGCAGCTCCGGACAGGGACGAGAAAAACTGTTTTTT. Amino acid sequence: CASSSGQGREKLFF.

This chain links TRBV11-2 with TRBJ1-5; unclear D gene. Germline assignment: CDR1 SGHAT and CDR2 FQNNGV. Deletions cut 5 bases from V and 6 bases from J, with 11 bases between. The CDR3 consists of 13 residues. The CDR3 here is CASSSGPIQPQHF. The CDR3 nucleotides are TGTGCCAGCAGCAGTGGCCCGATTCAGCCCCAGCATTTT.

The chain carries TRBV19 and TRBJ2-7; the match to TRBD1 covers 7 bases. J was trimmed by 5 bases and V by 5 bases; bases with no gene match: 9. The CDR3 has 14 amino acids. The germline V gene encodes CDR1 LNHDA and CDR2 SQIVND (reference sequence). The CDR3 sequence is CASSSYDRANEQYF. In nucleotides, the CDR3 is TGTGCCAGTAGTTCCTATGACAGGGCAAACGAGCAGTACTTC.

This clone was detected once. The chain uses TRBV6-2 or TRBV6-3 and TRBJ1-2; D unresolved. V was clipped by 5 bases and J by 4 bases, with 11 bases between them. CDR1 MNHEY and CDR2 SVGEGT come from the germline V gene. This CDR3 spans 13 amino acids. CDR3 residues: CASSASFGYGYTF. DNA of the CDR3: TGTGCCAGCAGTGCATCGTTCGGCTATGGCTACACCTTC.

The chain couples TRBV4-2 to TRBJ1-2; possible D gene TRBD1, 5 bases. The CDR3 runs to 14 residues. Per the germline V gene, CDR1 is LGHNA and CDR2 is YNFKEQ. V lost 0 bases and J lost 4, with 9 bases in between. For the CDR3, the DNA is TGTGCCAGCAGCCAAGAGGGACTAGGCTATGGCTACACCTTC. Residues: CASSQEGLGYGYTF.